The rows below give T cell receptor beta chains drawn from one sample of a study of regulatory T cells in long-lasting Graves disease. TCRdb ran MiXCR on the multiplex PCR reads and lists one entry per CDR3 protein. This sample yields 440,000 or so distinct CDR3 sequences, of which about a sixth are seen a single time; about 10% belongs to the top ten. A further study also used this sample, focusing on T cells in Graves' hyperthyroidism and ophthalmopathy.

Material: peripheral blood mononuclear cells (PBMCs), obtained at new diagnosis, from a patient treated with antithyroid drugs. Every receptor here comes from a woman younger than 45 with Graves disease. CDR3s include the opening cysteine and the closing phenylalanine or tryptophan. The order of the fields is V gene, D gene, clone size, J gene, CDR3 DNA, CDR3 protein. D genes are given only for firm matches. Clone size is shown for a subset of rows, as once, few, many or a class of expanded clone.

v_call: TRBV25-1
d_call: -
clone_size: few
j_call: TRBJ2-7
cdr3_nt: TGTGCCAGCAGTGTGTCCGGGTACGAGCAGTACTTC
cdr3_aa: CASSVSGYEQYF

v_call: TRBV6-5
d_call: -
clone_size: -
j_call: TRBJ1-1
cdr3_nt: TGTGCCAGCAGTTCACTAGAGGGGGGAGGCACTGAAGCTTTCTTT
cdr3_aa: CASSSLEGGGTEAFF

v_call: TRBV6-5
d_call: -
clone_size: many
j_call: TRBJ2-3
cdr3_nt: TGTGCCAGCAGTTACCCCCAGCTAGCAACTAGCACAGATACGCAGTATTTT
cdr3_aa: CASSYPQLATSTDTQYF

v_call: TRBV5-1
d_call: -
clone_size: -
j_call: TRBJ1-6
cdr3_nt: TGCGCCAGCAGCCAAACTCCAGCCTATAATTCACCCCTCCACTTT
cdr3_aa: CASSQTPAYNSPLHF

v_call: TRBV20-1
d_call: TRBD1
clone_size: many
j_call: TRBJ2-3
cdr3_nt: TGCAGTGCTCAACCCGGGACAGATGAAGATACGCAGTATTTT
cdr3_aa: CSAQPGTDEDTQYF

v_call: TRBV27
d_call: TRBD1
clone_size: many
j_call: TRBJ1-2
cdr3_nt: TGTGCCAGCAGCAAACAGGGGGATAACTATGGCTACACCTTC
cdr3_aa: CASSKQGDNYGYTF

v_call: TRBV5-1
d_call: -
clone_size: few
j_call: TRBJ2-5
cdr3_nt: TGCGCCAGCAGCACGGGGACTTATCAAGAGACCCAGTACTTC
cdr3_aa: CASSTGTYQETQYF

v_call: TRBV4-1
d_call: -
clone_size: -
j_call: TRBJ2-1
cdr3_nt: TGCGCCAGCAGCCAAGTTGCGTCTGGCAATGAGCAGTTCTTC
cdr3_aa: CASSQVASGNEQFF

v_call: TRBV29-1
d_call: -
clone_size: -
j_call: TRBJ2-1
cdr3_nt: TGCAGCGTAGTCGACAGGCCTGAGCAGTTCTTC
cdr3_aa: CSVVDRPEQFF

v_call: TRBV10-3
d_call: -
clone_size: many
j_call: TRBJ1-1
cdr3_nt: TGTGCCATCAGTGAGTCGACGGGGTACACTGAAGCTTTCTTT
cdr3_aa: CAISESTGYTEAFF

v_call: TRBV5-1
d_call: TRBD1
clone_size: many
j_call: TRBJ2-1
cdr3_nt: TGCGCCAGCAGCTCTAAGGGACAGGGGGGTTACAATGAGCAGTTCTTC
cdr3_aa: CASSSKGQGGYNEQFF

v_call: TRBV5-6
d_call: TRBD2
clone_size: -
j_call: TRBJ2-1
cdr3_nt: TGTGCCAGCAGCCCCCGGGGCGGTAGCGGGACCAATGAGCAGTTCTTC
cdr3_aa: CASSPRGGSGTNEQFF